This T cell receptor beta chain originates from a study of shared clonotypes between healthy human individuals. Regarding the study as a whole: Across several donors, naive CD4 shared 5% to 6%, naive CD8 more than 3%, memory CD4 roughly 2.4%, memory CD8 around 0.42%.

On this clone: What it recognizes is unknown.

The germline V and J ends were trimmed by 6 bases and 10 bases, with 18 bases remaining between them. The CDR3 loop spans 13 amino acids. Germline CDR1 reads MDHEN; CDR2 reads SYDVKM. Replicate PCRs for sorted subsets used roughly 200 ng DNA; this equaled about 30,000 T cell genomes. Assay used: immunoSEQ multiplex PCR; TCRdb lists only in-frame clones, some missing. Altogether 2,500,000 or so clones are present, more than 90% being singletons, with the ten largest covering 0.14%. The source material was naive CD4+ T cells sorted from blood. Regarding subset: CD45RA+ positively selected. The chain joins TRBV28 to TRBJ1-1; TRBD1 is a possible D gene (5 bases). The clonotype was recovered from a man aged 18 to 29 in good health. The CDR3 region has the DNA TGTGCCAGCAGCCAGGCAGGGAGAGATAGAGCTTTCTTT. This gives the protein CASSQAGRDRAFF.